One T cell receptor (beta chain) is described in this entry. Its cognate antigen is unknown. These data belong to a study of response to subunit inactivated influenza vaccine. Findings and limits, study-wide: Few additional T cells are recruited per seasonal influenza vaccination, authors suggested.

The CDR3 consists of 16 residues. The V and J ends lost 2 bases and 3 bases, in that order; junction bases with no gene match: 7. One entry per CDR3 protein, called by TCRdb with MiXCR from the RT-PCR reads. The table includes around 850,000 distinct CDR3 sequences, around 20% detected once. The chain links TRBV12-3 or TRBV12-4 to TRBJ2-5, with 9 bases fitting TRBD2. The clonotype was recovered from a man aged 45-65 years who received an inactivated influenza vaccine. The sequenced sample was PBMCs from blood, obtained about 5 days after vaccination. The CDR3: CASSLRFAGGKETQYF. CDR3 nucleotide sequence: TGTGCCAGCAGTTTACGGTTCGCGGGAGGGAAAGAGACCCAGTACTTC.